The 5 T cell receptor beta chains below were found in one sample sequenced in a study of T cell changes during pregnancy in multiple sclerosis. Clones were sequenced by immunoSEQ multiplex PCR, and TCRdb holds only the in-frame ones, with some missing. The sample records approximately 22,000 clones, 88% being singletons. The specimen was CD4+ T cells from peripheral blood mononuclear cells, collected in the first trimester of pregnancy. Receptors were obtained from a female donor in good health, enrolled as a control in a pregnancy study.

J is TRBJ2-1 and V is TRBV29-1; perhaps TRBD2 as D (5 bases). Trimming stripped 4 bases from V and 0 bases from J, with 13 bases between. Germline loops: CDR1 SQVTM, CDR2 ANQGSEA. The CDR3 is 15 residues long. CDR3 sequence: CSVVRAAGSYNEQFF. For the CDR3, the DNA is TGCAGCGTTGTACGCGCCGCGGGCTCCTACAATGAGCAGTTCTTC.

The rearrangement uses TRBV9 and TRBJ1-2, with TRBD1 identical over 7 bases. The V gene's germline CDR1 is SGDLS and CDR2 YYNGEE. The ends lost 0 bases at V and 6 bases at J; junction bases unmatched: 5. The CDR3 has 14 amino acids. The CDR3 sequence: CASSVGVTGDGYTF. Here the CDR3 DNA reads TGTGCCAGCAGCGTAGGAGTAACAGGGGATGGCTACACCTTC.

The chain employs TRBV5-8 and TRBJ1-4; D remains ambiguous. Trimming shortened V by 2 bases and J by 2 bases, and 10 bases separated the two germline ends. The CDR3 extends over 15 amino acids. The germline V gene has CDR1 SGHTS and CDR2 YDEGEE. The CDR3 sequence is CASSLAVGTNEKLFF. CDR3 coding DNA: TGTGCCAGCAGCTTAGCAGTCGGGACTAATGAAAAACTGTTTTTT.

The chain employs TRBV5-1 and TRBJ1-4; D is possibly TRBD1 (5 bases). V shed 5 bases and J shed 0 bases, with 8 bases lying between them. Germline CDR1 SGHRS, CDR2 YFSETQ. This CDR3 region has 14 residues. The chain's CDR3 is CASRTGATNEKLFF. In DNA form, the CDR3 reads TGCGCCAGCAGAACAGGTGCAACTAATGAAAAACTGTTTTTT.

The CDR3 spells CASSSLGQSSYNEQFF. The CDR3, as DNA: TGTGCCAGCAGTAGCCTGGGACAGTCCTCCTACAATGAGCAGTTCTTC. The chain has TRBV27 and TRBJ2-1; 7 bases align to TRBD1. Germline trimming cut 5 bases from V and 0 bases from J; bases unmatched to any gene: 7. CDR3 length: 16 residues. CDR1 MNHEY and CDR2 SMNVEV come from the germline V gene (reference sequence).